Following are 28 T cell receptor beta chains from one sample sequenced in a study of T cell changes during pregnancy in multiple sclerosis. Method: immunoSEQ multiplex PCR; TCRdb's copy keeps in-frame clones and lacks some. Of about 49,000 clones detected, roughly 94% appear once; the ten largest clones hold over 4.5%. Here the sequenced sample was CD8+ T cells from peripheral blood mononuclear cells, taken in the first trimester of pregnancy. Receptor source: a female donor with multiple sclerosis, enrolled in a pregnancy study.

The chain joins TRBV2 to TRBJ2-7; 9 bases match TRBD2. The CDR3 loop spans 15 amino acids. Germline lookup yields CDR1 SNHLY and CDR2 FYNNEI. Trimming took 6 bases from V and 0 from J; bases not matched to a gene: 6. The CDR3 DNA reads TGTGCCAGCAGCAGCACTAGCGGGCTCTCCTACGAGCAGTACTTC. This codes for CASSSTSGLSYEQYF.

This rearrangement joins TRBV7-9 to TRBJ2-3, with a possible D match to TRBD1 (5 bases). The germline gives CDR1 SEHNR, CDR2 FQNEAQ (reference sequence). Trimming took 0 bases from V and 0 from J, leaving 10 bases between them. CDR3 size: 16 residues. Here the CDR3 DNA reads TGTGCCAGCAGCTTAGCCGCAGGGTGGAGCACAGATACGCAGTATTTT. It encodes CASSLAAGWSTDTQYF. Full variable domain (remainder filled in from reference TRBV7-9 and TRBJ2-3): DTGVSQNPRHKITKRGQNVTFRCDPISEHNRLYWYRQTLGQGPEFLTYFQNEAQLEKSRLLSDRFSAERPKGSFSTLEIQRTEQGDSAMYLCASSLAAGWSTDTQYFGPGTRLTVL.

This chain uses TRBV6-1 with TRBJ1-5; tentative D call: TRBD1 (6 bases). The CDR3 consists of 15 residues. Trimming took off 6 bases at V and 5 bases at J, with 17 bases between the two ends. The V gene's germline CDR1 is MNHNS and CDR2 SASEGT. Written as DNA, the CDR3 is TGTGCCAGCAGGGCTCTGAGGGGGGGGCATCAGCCCCAGCATTTT. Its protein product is CASRALRGGHQPQHF.

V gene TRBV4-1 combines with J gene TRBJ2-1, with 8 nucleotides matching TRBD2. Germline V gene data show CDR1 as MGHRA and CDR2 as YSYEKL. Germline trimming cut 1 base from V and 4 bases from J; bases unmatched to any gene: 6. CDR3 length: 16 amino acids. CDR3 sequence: CASSQVVSGAYNEQFF. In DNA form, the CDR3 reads TGCGCCAGCAGCCAAGTAGTTAGCGGGGCATACAATGAGCAGTTCTTC.

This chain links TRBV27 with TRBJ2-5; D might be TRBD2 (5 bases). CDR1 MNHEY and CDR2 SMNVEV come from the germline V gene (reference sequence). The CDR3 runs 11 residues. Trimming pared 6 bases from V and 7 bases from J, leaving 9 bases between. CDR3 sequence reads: CASRGAGTQYF. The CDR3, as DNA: TGTGCCAGCAGGGGTGCGGGGACCCAGTACTTC.

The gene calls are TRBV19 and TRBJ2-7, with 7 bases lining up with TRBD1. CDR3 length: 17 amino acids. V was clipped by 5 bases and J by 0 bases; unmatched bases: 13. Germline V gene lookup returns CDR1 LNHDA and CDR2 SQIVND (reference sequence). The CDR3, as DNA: TGTGCCAGTAGTTTCACCGGGACAGTTACTTTCTCCTACGAGCAGTACTTC. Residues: CASSFTGTVTFSYEQYF.

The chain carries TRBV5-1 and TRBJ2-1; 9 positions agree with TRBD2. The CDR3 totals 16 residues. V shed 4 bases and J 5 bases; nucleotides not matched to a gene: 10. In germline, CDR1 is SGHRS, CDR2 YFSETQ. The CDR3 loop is CASSPRTAGGDNEQFF. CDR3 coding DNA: TGCGCCAGCAGCCCACGGACAGCGGGAGGAGACAATGAGCAGTTCTTC.

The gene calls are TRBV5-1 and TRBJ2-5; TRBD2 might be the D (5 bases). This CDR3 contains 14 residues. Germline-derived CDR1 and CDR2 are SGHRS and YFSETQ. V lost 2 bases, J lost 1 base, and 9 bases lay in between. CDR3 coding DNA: TGCGCCAGCAGCTTCGGTGAGGGCCAAGAGACCCAGTACTTC. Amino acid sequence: CASSFGEGQETQYF.

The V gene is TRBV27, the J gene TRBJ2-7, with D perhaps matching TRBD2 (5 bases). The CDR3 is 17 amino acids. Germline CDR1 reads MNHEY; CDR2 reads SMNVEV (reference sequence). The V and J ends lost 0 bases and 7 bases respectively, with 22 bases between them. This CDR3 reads CASSLSGPDSPLGEQYF. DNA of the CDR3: TGTGCCAGCAGTTTATCAGGCCCGGACTCCCCCCTCGGGGAGCAGTACTTC.

Here the CDR3 DNA reads TGTGCCAGTAGTATCGGGGTGACTGAAGCTTTCTTT. This translates into CASSIGVTEAFF. The chain employs TRBV19 and TRBJ1-1; no clear D. CDR1 is LNHDA, CDR2 SQIVND, per germline (reference sequence). Trimming removed 3 bases at V and 5 bases at J, with 7 bases between. The CDR3 is made up of 12 amino acids.

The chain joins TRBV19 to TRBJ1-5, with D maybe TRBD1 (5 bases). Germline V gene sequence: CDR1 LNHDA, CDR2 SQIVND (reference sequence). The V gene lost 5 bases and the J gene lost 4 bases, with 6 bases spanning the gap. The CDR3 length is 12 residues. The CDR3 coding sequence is TGTGCCAGTAGTCAGGGAAATCAGCCCCAGCATTTT. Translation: CASSQGNQPQHF.

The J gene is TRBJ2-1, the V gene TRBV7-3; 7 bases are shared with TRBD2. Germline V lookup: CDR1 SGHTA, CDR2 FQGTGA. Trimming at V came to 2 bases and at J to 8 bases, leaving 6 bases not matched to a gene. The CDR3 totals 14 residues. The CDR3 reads CASSLAGVGHEQFF. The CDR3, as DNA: TGTGCCAGCAGCTTAGCGGGAGTCGGCCATGAGCAGTTCTTC. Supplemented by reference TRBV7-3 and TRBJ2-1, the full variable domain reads GAGVSQTPSNKVTEKGKYVELRCDPISGHTALYWYRQSLGQGPEFLIYFQGTGAADDSGLPNDRFFAVRPEGSVSTLKIQRTERGDSAVYLCASSLAGVGHEQFFGPGTRLTVL.

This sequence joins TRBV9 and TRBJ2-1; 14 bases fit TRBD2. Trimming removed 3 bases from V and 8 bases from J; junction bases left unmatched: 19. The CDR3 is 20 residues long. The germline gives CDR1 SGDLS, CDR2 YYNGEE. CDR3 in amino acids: CASSDHAGLAGEGGGDEQFF. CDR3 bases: TGTGCCAGCAGCGACCACGCGGGACTAGCGGGAGAGGGGGGCGGCGATGAGCAGTTCTTC.

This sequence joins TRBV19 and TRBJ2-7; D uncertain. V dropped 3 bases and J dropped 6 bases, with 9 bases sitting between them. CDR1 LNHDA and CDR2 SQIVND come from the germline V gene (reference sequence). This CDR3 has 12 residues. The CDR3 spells CASSINGREQYF. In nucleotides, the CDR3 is TGTGCCAGTAGTATCAACGGTCGCGAGCAGTACTTC.

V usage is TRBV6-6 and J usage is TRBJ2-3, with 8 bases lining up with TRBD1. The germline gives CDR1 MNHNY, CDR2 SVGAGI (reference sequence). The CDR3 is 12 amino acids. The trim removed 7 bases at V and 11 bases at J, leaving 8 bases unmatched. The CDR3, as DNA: TGTGCCAGCACCTTGGTACAGGGGGAGCAGTATTTT. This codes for CASTLVQGEQYF.

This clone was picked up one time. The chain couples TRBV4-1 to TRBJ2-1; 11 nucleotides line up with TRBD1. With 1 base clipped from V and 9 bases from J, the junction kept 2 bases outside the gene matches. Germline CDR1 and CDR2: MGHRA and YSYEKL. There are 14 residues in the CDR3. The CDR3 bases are TGCGCCAGCAGCCAAGTAGGGACAGGGGGTGAGCAGTTCTTC. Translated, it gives CASSQVGTGGEQFF.

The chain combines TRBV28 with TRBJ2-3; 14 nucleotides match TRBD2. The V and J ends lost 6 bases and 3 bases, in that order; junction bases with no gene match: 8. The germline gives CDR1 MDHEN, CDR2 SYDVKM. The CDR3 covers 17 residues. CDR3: CASSPGLAGGITDTQYF. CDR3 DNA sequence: TGTGCCAGCAGCCCCGGACTAGCGGGAGGTATAACAGATACGCAGTATTTT.

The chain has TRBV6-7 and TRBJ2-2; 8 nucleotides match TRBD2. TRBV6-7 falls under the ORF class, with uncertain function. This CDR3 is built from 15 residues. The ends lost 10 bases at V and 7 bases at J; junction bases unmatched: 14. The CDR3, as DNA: TGTGCCATCTCAGACAGCGGGAGACAAGGCGGGGAGCTGTTTTTT. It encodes CAISDSGRQGGELFF.

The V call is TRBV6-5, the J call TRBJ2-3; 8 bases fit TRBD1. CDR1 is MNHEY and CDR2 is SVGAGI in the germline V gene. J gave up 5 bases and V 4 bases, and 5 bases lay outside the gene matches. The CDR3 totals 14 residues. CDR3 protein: CASSFGDRGDTQYF. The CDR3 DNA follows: TGTGCCAGCAGTTTCGGAGACAGGGGAGATACGCAGTATTTT.

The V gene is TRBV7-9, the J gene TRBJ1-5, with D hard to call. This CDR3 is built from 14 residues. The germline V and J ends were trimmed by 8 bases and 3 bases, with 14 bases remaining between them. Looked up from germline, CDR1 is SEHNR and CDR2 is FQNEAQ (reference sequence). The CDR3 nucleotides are TGTGCCAGCTACATGGCCGGGGACAATCAGCCCCAGCATTTT. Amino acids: CASYMAGDNQPQHF.

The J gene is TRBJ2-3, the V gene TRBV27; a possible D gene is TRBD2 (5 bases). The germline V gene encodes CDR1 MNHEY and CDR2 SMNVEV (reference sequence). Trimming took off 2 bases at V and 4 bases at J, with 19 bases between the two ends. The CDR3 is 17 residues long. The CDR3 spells CASSLQIVLGEADTQYF. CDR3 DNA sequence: TGTGCCAGCAGTTTACAAATTGTGCTGGGAGAGGCAGATACGCAGTATTTT.

Here the CDR3 DNA reads TGTGCCATGGAGAGCGGGAGCTGGACCGGGGAGCTGTTTTTT. This codes for CAMESGSWTGELFF. The genes are TRBV5-4 and TRBJ2-2; 8 bases line up with TRBD2. V was pared by 9 bases and J by 5 bases, with 9 bases of the junction left unmatched. This CDR3 has 14 residues. CDR1 and CDR2 from the germline V gene are SGHNT and YYREEE (reference sequence).

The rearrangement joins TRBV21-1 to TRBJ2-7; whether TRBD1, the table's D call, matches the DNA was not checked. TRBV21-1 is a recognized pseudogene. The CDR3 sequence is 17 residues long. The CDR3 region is CASSKDRGHQGTYEQYF. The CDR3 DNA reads TGTGCCAGCAGCAAAGATCGGGGACACCAAGGTACCTACGAGCAGTACTTC.

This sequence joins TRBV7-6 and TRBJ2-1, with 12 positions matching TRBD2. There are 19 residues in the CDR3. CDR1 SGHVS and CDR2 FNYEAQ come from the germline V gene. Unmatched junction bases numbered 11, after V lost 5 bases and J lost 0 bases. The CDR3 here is CASSPGPGLAGSSYNEQFF. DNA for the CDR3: TGTGCCAGCAGCCCAGGGCCGGGACTAGCGGGCAGCTCCTACAATGAGCAGTTCTTC.

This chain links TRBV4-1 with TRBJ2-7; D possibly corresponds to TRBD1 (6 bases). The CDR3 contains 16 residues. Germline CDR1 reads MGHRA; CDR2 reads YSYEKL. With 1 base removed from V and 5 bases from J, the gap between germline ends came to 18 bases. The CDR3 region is CASSQGGQGRINEQYF. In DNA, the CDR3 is TGCGCCAGCAGCCAAGGGGGCCAGGGGCGCATCAACGAGCAGTACTTC.

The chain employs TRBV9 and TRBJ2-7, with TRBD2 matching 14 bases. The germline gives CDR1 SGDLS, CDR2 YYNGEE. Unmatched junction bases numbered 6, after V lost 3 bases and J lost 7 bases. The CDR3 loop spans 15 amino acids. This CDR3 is CASSAGTSGSREQYF. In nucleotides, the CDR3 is TGTGCCAGCAGCGCCGGGACTAGCGGGAGTCGGGAGCAGTACTTC.

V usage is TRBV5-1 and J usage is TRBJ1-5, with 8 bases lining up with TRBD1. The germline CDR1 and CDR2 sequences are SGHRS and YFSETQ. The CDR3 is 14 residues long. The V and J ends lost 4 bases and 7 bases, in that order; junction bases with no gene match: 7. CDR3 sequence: CASSPETGAQPQHF. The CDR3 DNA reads TGCGCCAGCAGCCCGGAGACAGGGGCGCAGCCCCAGCATTTT.

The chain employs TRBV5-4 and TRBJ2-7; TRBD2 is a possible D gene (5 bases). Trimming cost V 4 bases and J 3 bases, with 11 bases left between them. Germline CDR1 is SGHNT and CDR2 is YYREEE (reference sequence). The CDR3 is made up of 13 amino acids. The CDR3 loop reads CASSSGTFYEQYF. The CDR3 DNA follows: TGTGCCAGCAGCAGCGGCACCTTCTACGAGCAGTACTTC.